Detailed here is one TCR beta chain. The sample is drawn from a study of control samples from healthy donors and cancer patients. Assay: immunoSEQ multiplex PCR; the TCRdb copy retains only in-frame clones and omits some. This sample has 200,000 or so clones; about 94% occur once, and the top ten carry about 1.4%. Germline assignment: CDR1 LNHNV and CDR2 YYDKDF (reference sequence). Trimming removed 0 bases from V and 9 bases from J, with 12 bases in between. This CDR3 region has 13 residues. The TCR comes from a man aged 50 to 60 in good health. What was sequenced was blood. The V and J genes are TRBV15 and TRBJ2-7; a possible D gene is TRBD1 (6 bases). CDR3 in amino acids: CATSRDLGQRQYV. The CDR3 bases are TGTGCCACCAGCAGAGACCTAGGACAGCGGCAGTACGTC.